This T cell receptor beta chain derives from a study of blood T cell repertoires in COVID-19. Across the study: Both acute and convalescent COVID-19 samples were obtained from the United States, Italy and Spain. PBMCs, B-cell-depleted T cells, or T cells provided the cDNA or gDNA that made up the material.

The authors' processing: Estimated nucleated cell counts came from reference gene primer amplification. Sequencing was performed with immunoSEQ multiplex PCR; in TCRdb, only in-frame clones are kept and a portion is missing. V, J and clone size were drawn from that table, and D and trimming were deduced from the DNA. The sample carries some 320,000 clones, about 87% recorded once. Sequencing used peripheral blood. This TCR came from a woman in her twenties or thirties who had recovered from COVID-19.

The CDR3 sequence: CATSGGQGYYGYTF. CDR3 nucleotides: TGTGCCACCAGTGGGGGACAGGGGTACTATGGCTACACCTTC. This chain joins TRBV24-1 and TRBJ1-2; 10 bases are shared with TRBD1. CDR1 and CDR2 from the germline V gene are KGHDR and SFDVKD. Unmatched junction bases numbered 2, after V lost 5 bases and J lost 3 bases. The length of the CDR3 is 14 residues.